One and the same sample provided the 19 T cell receptor beta chains below, sequenced in a study of STAT3 mutations in large granular lymphocyte leukemia (dated by TCRdb to the late 2010s). Overall results and qualifications from the work: At least one immunodominant TCRbeta clonotype was identified in every T-LGLL patient, and multiple immunodominant subclonotypes were identified in about half of the T-LGLL patients.

The library was made by the immunoSEQ multiplex PCR assay. The clones in this table, taken by TCRdb from immuneACCESS, are in-frame only. Not every clone is retained; where verified, under half of the shortfall comes from an unresolved V gene, and the cause of the rest is unknown. For this sample the table gives fewer than 8,000 clones, of which over 70% were detected only once. Of the sample, under 30% is held by the ten largest clones. No antigen has been identified for these receptors. The material sequenced was peripheral blood mononuclear cells. Source of these receptors: a woman between 40 and 55 years old with T-cell large granular lymphocyte leukemia. Some clones in this sample may be carry-over from other donors' samples. The age is the age at diagnosis.

This chain connects TRBV6-4 to TRBJ1-1, with unresolved D. Germline lookup yields CDR1 MRHNA and CDR2 SNTAGT. Trimming pared 0 bases from V and 2 bases from J, leaving 4 bases between. The CDR3 has 13 residues. The CDR3 is CASSDSDNTEAFF. DNA of the CDR3: TGTGCCAGCAGTGACTCGGACAACACTGAAGCTTTCTTT.

The V call is TRBV7-4, the J call TRBJ2-1; 7 bases are shared with TRBD1. The J segment lost 4 bases and the V segment lost 5 bases, leaving 5 bases of the junction unmatched. The CDR3 is 14 amino acids. Per the germline V gene, CDR1 is SGHVT and CDR2 is SQSDAQ. Here the CDR3 DNA reads TGTGCCAGCAGCGAGGGACAGATGTACAATGAGCAGTTCTTC. This gives the protein CASSEGQMYNEQFF.

This clone showed up just a few times. The rearrangement uses TRBV7-9 and TRBJ1-2; no definite D call. Trimming shortened V by 4 bases and J by 2 bases, and 11 bases separated the two germline ends. Germline V gives CDR1 SEHNR, CDR2 FQNEAQ (reference sequence). CDR3 size: 14 residues. CDR3 DNA sequence: TGTGCCAGCAGCTCCGAGTCTCTCAACTATGGCTACACCTTC. As protein: CASSSESLNYGYTF.

This chain links TRBV4-1 with TRBJ1-1, with a tentative D call TRBD1 (5 bases). V lost 1 base and J 0 bases, leaving 9 bases between the germline ends. This CDR3 contains 15 residues. In germline, CDR1 is MGHRA, CDR2 YSYEKL. The CDR3 spells CASSQVGAMNTEAFF. For the CDR3, the DNA is TGCGCCAGCAGCCAAGTCGGGGCCATGAACACTGAAGCTTTCTTT.

This clone was seen once. The chain joins TRBV5-1 to TRBJ1-6; D is ambiguous. The CDR3 consists of 17 residues. V lost 4 bases to trimming and J lost 0 bases, with 14 bases between them. CDR1 is SGHRS, CDR2 YFSETQ, per germline. Here the CDR3 reads CASSQTSESSYNSPLHF. CDR3 bases: TGCGCCAGCAGCCAGACGTCTGAGAGCTCCTATAATTCACCCCTCCACTTT.

V gene TRBV30 combines with J gene TRBJ1-2; maybe TRBD1 (5 bases). The V gene's germline CDR1 is GTSNPN and CDR2 SVGIG (reference sequence). The CDR3 loop spans 11 amino acids. Trimming left V 2 bases short and J 11 bases short, with 12 bases between. For the CDR3, the DNA is TGTGCCTGGAGTACAGCAGAGGGGTACACCTTC. Amino acid sequence: CAWSTAEGYTF.

The gene calls are TRBV28 and TRBJ2-7, with a tentative D call TRBD1 (6 bases). Trimming removed 5 bases from V and 2 bases from J, with 16 bases in between. The CDR3 covers 15 residues. From germline, CDR1 is MDHEN and CDR2 SYDVKM. The CDR3 DNA reads TGTGCCAGCAGTGCGACAGGAGGAACGACCTACGAGCAGTACTTC. The encoded protein is CASSATGGTTYEQYF.

This chain connects TRBV4-3 to TRBJ1-3; TRBD1 might be the D (5 bases). The V end was cut by 0 bases, the J end by 1 base, with 7 bases between. Germline V gives CDR1 LGHNA, CDR2 YSLEER. This CDR3 is built from 15 residues. CDR3 coding DNA: TGCGCCAGCAGCCAAGAATGGGGGTCTGGAAACACCATATATTTT. Translating gives CASSQEWGSGNTIYF.

This chain joins TRBV18 and TRBJ2-2; 7 bases fit TRBD2. The CDR3 has 15 residues. V gave up 3 bases and J gave up 3 bases; unmatched junction bases: 4. Germline V CDR1 and CDR2: KGHSH, LQKENI. The CDR3 DNA reads TGTGCCAGCTCACCCGGGCTAGCGGACACCGGGGAGCTGTTTTTT. Translation gives CASSPGLADTGELFF.

The J gene is TRBJ1-5, the V gene TRBV6-1; D is ambiguous. The CDR3 extends over 13 amino acids. The V and J ends lost 4 bases and 7 bases respectively, with 11 bases between them. Germline V gives CDR1 MNHNS, CDR2 SASEGT. CDR3 DNA sequence: TGTGCCAGCAGTGGTTTAACAAACCAGCCCCAGCATTTT. Its protein product is CASSGLTNQPQHF.

CDR3 nucleotides: TGTGCCAGCAGCTTAACGCCGGATCTTATATCCTACGAGCAGTACTTC. Residues: CASSLTPDLISYEQYF. The chain combines TRBV7-3 with TRBJ2-7, with no clear D. The CDR3 covers 16 residues. The V end was cut by 0 bases, the J end by 1 base, with 13 bases between. CDR1 and CDR2 from the germline V gene are SGHTA and FQGTGA. Full variable domain (rest looked up from reference TRBV7-3 and TRBJ2-7): GAGVSQTPSNKVTEKGKYVELRCDPISGHTALYWYRQSLGQGPEFLIYFQGTGAADDSGLPNDRFFAVRPEGSVSTLKIQRTERGDSAVYLCASSLTPDLISYEQYFGPGTRLTVT.

The chain joins TRBV7-2 to TRBJ1-5, with 8 bases that match TRBD1. The CDR3 is made up of 16 amino acids. Looked up from germline, CDR1 is SGHTA and CDR2 is FQGNSA. V lost 1 base, J lost 4 bases, and 6 bases stayed unmatched. CDR3 protein: CASSLGQGRGNQPQHF. CDR3 in DNA: TGTGCCAGCAGCTTAGGACAGGGGCGCGGAAATCAGCCCCAGCATTTT. Based on the CDR3 plus reference TRBV7-2 and TRBJ1-5, the full variable domain is GAGVSQSPSNKVTEKGKDVELRCDPISGHTALYWYRQSLGQGLEFLIYFQGNSAPDKSGLPSDRFSAERTGGSVSTLTIQRTQQEDSAVYLCASSLGQGRGNQPQHFGDGTRLSIL.

The genes are TRBV7-9 and TRBJ1-2, with D perhaps TRBD1 (5 bases). Per the germline V gene, CDR1 is SEHNR and CDR2 is FQNEAQ (reference sequence). With 5 bases removed from V and 4 bases from J, the gap between germline ends came to 14 bases. The CDR3 consists of 14 residues. The CDR3 DNA reads as TGTGCCAGCAGCCATCCGGGACGGAGCTATGGCTACACCTTC. Protein product: CASSHPGRSYGYTF.

The chain recombines TRBV18 with TRBJ1-1, with no clear D. Per germline, CDR1 KGHSH and CDR2 LQKENI. Trimming stripped 8 bases from V and 0 bases from J, with 10 bases between. The CDR3 is 13 residues long. CDR3 loop: CASDGNMNTEAFF. DNA of the CDR3: TGTGCCAGCGACGGGAACATGAACACTGAAGCTTTCTTT. Full variable domain (rest looked up from reference TRBV18 and TRBJ1-1): NAGVMQNPRHLVRRRGQEARLRCSPMKGHSHVYWYRQLPEEGLKFMVYLQKENIIDESGMPKERFSAEFPKEGPSILRIQQVVRGDSAAYFCASDGNMNTEAFFGQGTRLTVV.

The chain links TRBV5-1 to TRBJ1-4, with D possibly TRBD1 on 6 matching bases. The germline V gene encodes CDR1 SGHRS and CDR2 YFSETQ. Trimming left V 4 bases short and J 7 bases short, with 14 bases between. The CDR3 is made up of 14 amino acids. CDR3 nucleotides: TGCGCCAGCAGCGAAAAAACGGACAGTGAAAAACTGTTTTTT. Encoded protein: CASSEKTDSEKLFF.

This clone was seen more than once but under ten times. DNA for the CDR3: TGTGCCAGTAGTATAGTCCGCAAGAGCGGGAGGGCCAATGAGCAGTTCTTC. The encoded protein is CASSIVRKSGRANEQFF. This chain connects TRBV19 to TRBJ2-1; 10 nucleotides agree with TRBD2. The CDR3 totals 17 residues. Germline CDR1 is LNHDA and CDR2 is SQIVND (reference sequence). With 1 base clipped from V and 6 bases from J, the junction kept 9 bases outside the gene matches.

This clone was seen more than once but under ten times. The chain recombines TRBV13 with TRBJ2-3, with unresolved D. Trimming cost V 3 bases and J 1 base, with 17 bases left between them. The CDR3 runs 17 residues. CDR1 is PRHDT and CDR2 is FYEKMQ in the germline V gene (reference sequence). This CDR3 is CASSFLPRSLGTDTQYF. CDR3 nucleotide sequence: TGTGCCAGCAGCTTTCTTCCTCGCTCTTTGGGCACAGATACGCAGTATTTT.

This chain uses TRBV30 with TRBJ2-3; D uncertain. The CDR3 extends over 14 amino acids. V was cut by 4 bases and J by 2 bases, with 13 bases left in between. Germline CDR1 and CDR2: GTSNPN and SVGIG (reference sequence). DNA for the CDR3: TGTGCCTGGACTAGGGCCTCCTCCACAGATACGCAGTATTTT. It translates to CAWTRASSTDTQYF.

The chain combines TRBV30 with TRBJ2-3, with no clear D. This CDR3 is built from 12 residues. V was clipped by 4 bases and J by 0 bases, with 5 bases between them. Germline V lookup: CDR1 GTSNPN, CDR2 SVGIG (reference sequence). The CDR3 nucleotides are TGTGCCTGGACATCTAGCACAGATACGCAGTATTTT. It yields the protein CAWTSSTDTQYF.